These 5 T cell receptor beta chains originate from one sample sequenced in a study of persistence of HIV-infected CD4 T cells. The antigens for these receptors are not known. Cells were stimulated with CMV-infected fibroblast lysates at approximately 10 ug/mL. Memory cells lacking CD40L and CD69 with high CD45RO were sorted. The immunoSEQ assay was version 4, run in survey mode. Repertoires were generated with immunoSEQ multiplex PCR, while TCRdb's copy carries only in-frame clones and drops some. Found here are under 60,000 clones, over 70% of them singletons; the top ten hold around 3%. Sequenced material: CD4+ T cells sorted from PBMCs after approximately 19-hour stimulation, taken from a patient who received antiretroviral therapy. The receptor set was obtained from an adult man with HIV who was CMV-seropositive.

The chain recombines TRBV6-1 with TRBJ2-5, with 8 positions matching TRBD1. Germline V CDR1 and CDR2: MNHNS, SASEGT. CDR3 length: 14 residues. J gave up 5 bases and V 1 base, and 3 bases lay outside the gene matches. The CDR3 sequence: CASSEGDRRETQYF. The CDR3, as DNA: TGTGCCAGCAGTGAAGGGGACAGGAGGGAGACCCAGTACTTC.

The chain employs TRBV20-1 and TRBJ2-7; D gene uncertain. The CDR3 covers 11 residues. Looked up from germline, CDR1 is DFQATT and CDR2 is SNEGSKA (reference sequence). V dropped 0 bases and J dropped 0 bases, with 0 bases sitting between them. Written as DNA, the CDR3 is TGCAGTGCTAGAGACTCCTACGAGCAGTACTTC. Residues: CSARDSYEQYF.

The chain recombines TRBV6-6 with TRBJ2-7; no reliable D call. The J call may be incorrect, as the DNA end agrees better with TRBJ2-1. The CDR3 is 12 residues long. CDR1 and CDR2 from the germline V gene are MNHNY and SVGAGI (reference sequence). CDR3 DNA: TGTGCCAGCAGTTACTCGAAGGCAGGCCAGTTCTTC. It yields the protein CASSYSKAGQFF.

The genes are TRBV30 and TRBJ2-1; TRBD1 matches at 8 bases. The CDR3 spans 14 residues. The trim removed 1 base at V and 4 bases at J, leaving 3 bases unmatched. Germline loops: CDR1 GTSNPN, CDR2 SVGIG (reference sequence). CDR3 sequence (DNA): TGTGCCTGGAGTGCGGACAGGGTGTACAATGAGCAGTTCTTC. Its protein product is CAWSADRVYNEQFF.

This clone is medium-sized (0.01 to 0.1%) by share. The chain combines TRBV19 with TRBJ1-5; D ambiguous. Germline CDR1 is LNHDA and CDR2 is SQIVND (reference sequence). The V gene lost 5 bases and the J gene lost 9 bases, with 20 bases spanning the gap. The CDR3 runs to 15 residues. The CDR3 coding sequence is TGTGCCAGTAGTCCGGAAAGTGGTAGAGGGAGGCCCCAGCATTTT. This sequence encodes CASSPESGRGRPQHF.